Listed below are T cell receptor beta chains from one sample, sequenced in a study of OX40 agonist ivuxolimab in advanced cancers. TCRdb's copy holds only in-frame clones and misses some; the assay was immunoSEQ multiplex PCR. Of 65,000 to 70,000 clones listed, 87% are singletons. The material was CD4+ or CD8+ T cells sorted from blood, obtained in a trial of the OX40 agonist ivuxolimab. These TCRs come from an adult with an advanced solid tumor such as melanoma, head and neck, liver or kidney cancer. Both conserved end residues are part of each CDR3. The order of the fields is D gene, clone size, V gene, J gene, CDR3 DNA, CDR3 protein. D genes are given only for firm matches. Clone size is not always given. Where it is, it says once, few, many or a class for expanded clones.

>-|-|TRBV18|TRBJ2-4
TGTGCCAGCTCACCGCAGGGCGAGGACATTCAGTACTTC
CASSPQGEDIQYF
>-|-|TRBV7-9|TRBJ2-3
TGTGCCAGCAGCTACGGATCAGATACGCAGTATTTT
CASSYGSDTQYF
>-|once|TRBV7-9|TRBJ1-5
TGTGCCAGCAGCTTAGTAGGTCCCCTCAATCAGCCCCAGCATTTT
CASSLVGPLNQPQHF
>-|-|TRBV7-2|TRBJ1-3
TGTGCCAGCAGCACAGGGTCTGGAAACACCATATATTTT
CASSTGSGNTIYF
>TRBD1|-|TRBV9|TRBJ2-1
TGTGCCAGCAGCCCCACGACAGGGAATTTGAATAATGAGCAGTTCTTC
CASSPTTGNLNNEQFF
>TRBD2|-|TRBV14|TRBJ2-1
TGTGCCAGCAGCCCGGATAGCGGGAGGGCTTGGTATAATGAGCAGTTCTTC
CASSPDSGRAWYNEQFF
>TRBD2|-|TRBV2|TRBJ2-3
TGTGCCAGCAGTGAATTCGGGGGGGACACAGATACGCAGTATTTT
CASSEFGGDTDTQYF
>TRBD2|-|TRBV10-3|TRBJ2-1
TGTGCCATCAGTTTGACTAGCGGGATCGATGAGCAGTTCTTC
CAISLTSGIDEQFF
>-|-|TRBV7-3|TRBJ2-7
TGTGCCAGCAGCCCGGGGGGGACAGGCCACTACGAGCAGTACTTC
CASSPGGTGHYEQYF
>-|-|TRBV9|TRBJ1-1
TGTGCCAGCAGCGGCCCGACAGTCCACACTGAAGCTTTCTTT
CASSGPTVHTEAFF
>-|-|TRBV6-6|TRBJ1-6
TGTGCCAGCAGTGACTCTTCTGGGGGAGGTTCACCCCTCCACTTT
CASSDSSGGGSPLHF